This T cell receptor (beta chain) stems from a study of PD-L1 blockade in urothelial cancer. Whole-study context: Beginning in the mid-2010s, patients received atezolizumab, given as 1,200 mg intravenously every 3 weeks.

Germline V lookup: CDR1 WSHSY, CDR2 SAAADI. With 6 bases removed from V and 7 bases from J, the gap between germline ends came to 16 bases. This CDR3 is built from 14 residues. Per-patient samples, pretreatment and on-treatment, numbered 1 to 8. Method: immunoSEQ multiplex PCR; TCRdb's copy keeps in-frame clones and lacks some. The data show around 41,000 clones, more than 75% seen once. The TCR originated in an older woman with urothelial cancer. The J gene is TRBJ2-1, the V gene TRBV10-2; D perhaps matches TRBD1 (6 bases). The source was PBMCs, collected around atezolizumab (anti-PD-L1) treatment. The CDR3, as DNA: TGCGCCAGCAGCTGGGGGCGAGTTATGAATGAGCAGTTCTTC. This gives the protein CASSWGRVMNEQFF.